These T cell receptor beta chains were read from a single sample in a study of cytomegalovirus exposure and HLA in healthy donors. Clones were sequenced by immunoSEQ multiplex PCR, and TCRdb holds only the in-frame ones, with some missing. The data contain about 120,000 clones, more than 65% of them singletons. Specimen: PBMCs. The receptors come from a man aged 18 to 29 in good health and CMV-seropositive. The CDR3 runs from the conserved cysteine through the conserved F or W. The size field is filled for only some rows; it gives once, few, many or a size class.

clone size	V gene	J gene	CDR3 protein
-	TRBV5-1	TRBJ2-2	CASSLHRGNTGELFF
-	TRBV11-2	TRBJ2-5	CASSLAGRGETQYF
-	TRBV6-5	TRBJ1-2	CASSSDWGYTF
-	TRBV2	TRBJ1-1	CASSESLQGRPKAFF
-	TRBV5-4	TRBJ2-1	CASGGVDNEQFF
-	TRBV7-9	TRBJ2-5	CASSLPEGLGETQYF
-	TRBV28	TRBJ2-6	CASSLDPGANGLTF
few	TRBV29-1	TRBJ2-2	CSAPGPANTGELFF
once	TRBV5-5	TRBJ2-1	CASSPLSGLLYNEQFF
-	TRBV27	TRBJ2-1	CASSYTGGLYNEQFF
-	TRBV7-2	TRBJ1-1	CASSPQGAVNTEAFF
-	TRBV5-1	TRBJ1-2	CASSSGPGQGANYGYTF
-	TRBV7-6	TRBJ2-1	CASSLDGGGAYNEQFF
-	TRBV4-1	TRBJ1-2	CASSQGGTEYGYTF
-	TRBV7-9	TRBJ2-7	CASSLGDRNYEQYF
-	TRBV19	TRBJ1-5	CASRWESGNQPQHF
-	TRBV28	TRBJ2-2	CASSLLASGYTGELFF
-	TRBV6-6	TRBJ2-3	CASSLLAGEADTQYF
-	TRBV4-1	TRBJ1-1	CASSRSQGLNTEAFF
few	TRBV6-6	TRBJ1-1	CASSLSLNTEAFF
-	TRBV12-5	TRBJ1-6	CASGPTGGVSPLHF
-	TRBV18	TRBJ1-5	CASSPAAYRNQPQHF
-	TRBV4-1	TRBJ2-2	CASSQEPGMNTGELFF
-	TRBV15	TRBJ1-4	CATSGNRGTNEKLFF
-	TRBV7-7	TRBJ2-3	CASNSDSDPDTQYF
few	TRBV11-3	TRBJ2-1	CASSSSGHLNNEQFF
few	TRBV9	TRBJ2-1	CASSPFSHSNEQFF
-	TRBV5-8	TRBJ2-2	CASSPGTSNTGELFF
few	TRBV5-1	TRBJ2-3	CASSLALVDTQYF
-	TRBV25-1	TRBJ1-6	CASSGSNSPLHF
-	TRBV19	TRBJ2-7	CASSTDRDSSYEQYF
-	TRBV19	TRBJ2-3	CASSTRLAGGLDTQYF
-	TRBV18	TRBJ2-5	CASSPDRQETQYF
-	TRBV14	TRBJ1-5	CASSLRGQPQHF
-	TRBV19	TRBJ2-5	CASSIFVEETQYF
-	TRBV18	TRBJ1-1	CASSPGGDFNTEAFF
-	TRBV19	TRBJ2-7	CASSIHGQGYEQYF
-	TRBV15	TRBJ2-7	CATSRDIGGASSYEQYF
-	TRBV5-6	TRBJ2-7	CASSPASGTYEQYF
-	TRBV7-8	TRBJ1-6	CASSPRGRGSLHF
-	TRBV7-2	TRBJ2-7	CASTVGSGGSYEQYF
few	TRBV29-1	TRBJ1-1	CSVVGLDRMNTEAFF
-	TRBV5-4	TRBJ1-6	CASSQTRVDSPLHF
-	TRBV6-1	TRBJ2-1	CASSEWLAGDNEQFF
-	TRBV15	TRBJ1-4	CATGGRGQLNEKLFF
few	TRBV18	TRBJ1-1	CASSREGLGTEAFF
-	TRBV30	TRBJ2-5	CAWETSGGSTQYF
-	TRBV30	TRBJ1-2	CAGLMTGMYGYTF
-	TRBV7-6	TRBJ1-3	CASRGSDLEGNTIYF
-	TRBV5-1	TRBJ1-4	CASSYGGATTNEKLFF